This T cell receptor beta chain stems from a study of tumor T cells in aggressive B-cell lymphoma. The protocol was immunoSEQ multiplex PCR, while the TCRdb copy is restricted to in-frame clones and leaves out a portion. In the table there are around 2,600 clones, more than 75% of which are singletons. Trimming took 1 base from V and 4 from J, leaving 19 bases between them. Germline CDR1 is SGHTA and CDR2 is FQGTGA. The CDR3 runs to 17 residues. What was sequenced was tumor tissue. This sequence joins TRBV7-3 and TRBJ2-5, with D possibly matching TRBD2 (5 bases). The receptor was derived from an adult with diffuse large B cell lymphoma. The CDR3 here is CASSLNARLLEGETQYF. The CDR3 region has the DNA TGTGCCAGCAGCTTAAACGCGCGGTTACTAGAGGGAGAGACCCAGTACTTC.